The entry below describes one T cell receptor beta chain. The CDR3 extends over 12 amino acids. V lost 10 bases, J lost 6 bases, and 8 bases stayed unmatched. Germline values: CDR1 LNHDA, CDR2 SQIVND (reference sequence). The sample is drawn from a study of T cells in tuberculosis. Study summary: CD1B tetramers identified T cells specific for mycobacterial lipid GMM.

Profiled with immunoSEQ multiplex PCR; TCRdb holds only in-frame clones, not every one. The sample includes tens of thousands of clones, roughly 91% of them seen just once. After thawing and overnight rest, PBMC were stained with GMM-loaded CD1B tetramer, viability dye and anti-CD3 for sorting. The lipid loaded on the CD1B tetramers was C32 glucose monomycolate from Rhodococcus equi. Tetramer-sorted PBMC had been CD14 monocyte-depleted before freezing. From each donor, around 100,000 tetramer-negative cells were sorted. The clonotype comes from an adult woman with latent tuberculosis. Sequenced material: CD1b-GMM tetramer-negative cells sorted from PBMCs. The chain combines TRBV19 with TRBJ1-2; 7 bases align to TRBD1. CDR3 bases: TGTGCCACTGAGACAGGGTTTAATGGCTACACCTTC. Encoded protein: CATETGFNGYTF.